Listed below are T cell receptor beta chains from one sample, sequenced in a study of naive and memory T cell subsets. From the UMI-ligation and nested PCR reads, TCRdb called clonotypes with MiXCR, one entry per CDR3 protein. The data contain approximately 85,000 distinct CDR3 sequences, roughly 7% of them singletons. Specimen: central memory CD4+ T cells from blood. Receptor source: a human donor in good health. Both conserved end residues are part of each CDR3. The order of the fields is clone size, J gene, D gene, V gene, CDR3 DNA, CDR3 protein. The D gene is left open where the match is weak. A clone size is listed for some rows: how often the clone was seen (once, few, many), or a class if it is expanded.

clone_size: many
j_call: TRBJ2-5
d_call: TRBD1
v_call: TRBV30
cdr3_nt: TGTGCCTGGGGGACAGGAACGGGGACCCAGTACTTC
cdr3_aa: CAWGTGTGTQYF

clone_size: many
j_call: TRBJ2-1
d_call: .
v_call: TRBV20-1
cdr3_nt: TGCAGTGCTCGGGACAGGTTTTTCGGGGGGGGCAATGAGCAGTTCTTC
cdr3_aa: CSARDRFFGGGNEQFF

clone_size: many
j_call: TRBJ2-7
d_call: .
v_call: TRBV28
cdr3_nt: TGTGCCAGCGAAGAGCCAGGACCGGGCTCCAAACAGTACTTC
cdr3_aa: CASEEPGPGSKQYF

clone_size: .
j_call: TRBJ2-5
d_call: TRBD2
v_call: TRBV7-2
cdr3_nt: TGTGCCAGCAGCAACACGATTGGGACTAGCGGGGGCGAGACCCAGTACTTC
cdr3_aa: CASSNTIGTSGGETQYF

clone_size: many
j_call: TRBJ2-1
d_call: TRBD2
v_call: TRBV7-2
cdr3_nt: TGTGCCAGCAGTAGTCCTTGGGGGGGGAATGAGCAGTTCTTC
cdr3_aa: CASSSPWGGNEQFF

clone_size: few
j_call: TRBJ2-7
d_call: TRBD2
v_call: TRBV6-2/TRBV6-3
cdr3_nt: TGTGCCAGGCGGGGAGTTAGCGGGAGTCCGAACGAGCAGTACTTC
cdr3_aa: CARRGVSGSPNEQYF

clone_size: .
j_call: TRBJ1-6
d_call: .
v_call: TRBV20-1
cdr3_nt: TGCATTGGCCAGGGTGATTCACCCCTCCACTTT
cdr3_aa: CIGQGDSPLHF

clone_size: few
j_call: TRBJ2-3
d_call: TRBD2
v_call: TRBV14
cdr3_nt: TGTGCCAGCAGCCCATACAGACTAGCGGGAGCCCGCGCGGATACGCAGTATTTT
cdr3_aa: CASSPYRLAGARADTQYF

clone_size: many
j_call: TRBJ2-4
d_call: .
v_call: TRBV14
cdr3_nt: TGTGCCAGCAGCCAAGAAGACGGGGTGGCCAAAAACATTCAGTACTTC
cdr3_aa: CASSQEDGVAKNIQYF

clone_size: many
j_call: TRBJ1-1
d_call: .
v_call: TRBV7-2
cdr3_nt: TGTGCCAGCAGCTTACTAGGCAGGGAGACTGAAGCTTTCTTT
cdr3_aa: CASSLLGRETEAFF

clone_size: once
j_call: TRBJ1-4
d_call: TRBD1
v_call: TRBV4-3
cdr3_nt: TGCGCCAGCAGCCAAGGGGACAGCAATGAAAAACTGTTTTTT
cdr3_aa: CASSQGDSNEKLFF

clone_size: many
j_call: TRBJ2-7
d_call: .
v_call: TRBV12-5
cdr3_nt: TGTGCTAGTGGTTTGGGACAGGCCCGCTCCACCTTC
cdr3_aa: CASGLGQARSTF

clone_size: .
j_call: TRBJ2-1
d_call: TRBD2
v_call: TRBV7-3
cdr3_nt: TGTGCCAGCAGCCTCCGGGGGGGGAACAATGAGCAGTTCTTC
cdr3_aa: CASSLRGGNNEQFF

clone_size: .
j_call: TRBJ2-2
d_call: TRBD1
v_call: TRBV10-3
cdr3_nt: TGTGCCATCGGGGGACAGGGGGTAGCTGGGGAGCTGTTTTTT
cdr3_aa: CAIGGQGVAGELFF

clone_size: .
j_call: TRBJ2-5
d_call: TRBD2
v_call: TRBV7-2
cdr3_nt: TGTGCCAGCAGCTTACGACTAGCGGAGACCCAGTACTTC
cdr3_aa: CASSLRLAETQYF

clone_size: many
j_call: TRBJ1-3
d_call: .
v_call: TRBV12-3/TRBV12-4
cdr3_nt: TGTGCCAGCAGTCCGAGTGGCGGAAACACCATATATTTT
cdr3_aa: CASSPSGGNTIYF

clone_size: few
j_call: TRBJ1-2
d_call: .
v_call: TRBV28
cdr3_nt: TGTGCCAGCAGCTACGGGCTTAACTATGGCTACACCTTC
cdr3_aa: CASSYGLNYGYTF

clone_size: .
j_call: TRBJ2-3
d_call: .
v_call: TRBV2
cdr3_nt: TGTGCCAGCAGTGAAATAGGACAGAAGCCAGATACGCAGTATTTT
cdr3_aa: CASSEIGQKPDTQYF

clone_size: many
j_call: TRBJ1-5
d_call: .
v_call: TRBV20-1
cdr3_nt: TGCAGTGCTAGGCGGGGAAGGAATCAGCCCCAGCATTTT
cdr3_aa: CSARRGRNQPQHF

clone_size: many
j_call: TRBJ2-5
d_call: TRBD1
v_call: TRBV5-4
cdr3_nt: TGTGCCAGCAGCTCCACGGGACAGAATCAAGAGACCCAGTACTTC
cdr3_aa: CASSSTGQNQETQYF

clone_size: .
j_call: TRBJ2-1
d_call: TRBD2
v_call: TRBV7-2
cdr3_nt: TGTGCCAGCAGCTTGGGACTAGCACGGCGGTACAATGAGCAGTTCTTC
cdr3_aa: CASSLGLARRYNEQFF

clone_size: many
j_call: TRBJ1-5
d_call: TRBD1
v_call: TRBV10-3
cdr3_nt: TGTGCCGTCCGGACAGGCCTGGAGGGCAATCAGCCCCAGCATTTT
cdr3_aa: CAVRTGLEGNQPQHF

clone_size: few
j_call: TRBJ2-1
d_call: TRBD2
v_call: TRBV6-6
cdr3_nt: TGTGCCAGCAGTTCCCCGGGACTAGCGGGAGGGGAGCAGTTCTTC
cdr3_aa: CASSSPGLAGGEQFF

clone_size: .
j_call: TRBJ2-5
d_call: TRBD1
v_call: TRBV5-1
cdr3_nt: TGCGCCAGCAGCCGAGACAGGGGGACGGAGACCCAGTACTTC
cdr3_aa: CASSRDRGTETQYF